A single sample gave rise to the 13 T cell receptor beta chains below, sequenced in a study of PD-L1 blockade in urothelial cancer. Clones were read by immunoSEQ multiplex PCR, and TCRdb kept only the in-frame ones, dropping some. This table has approximately 120,000 clones, approximately 85% appearing once. Time point in this sample: peripheral blood 6 weeks after treatment start. The sequencing here drew on PBMCs, taken around atezolizumab (anti-PD-L1) treatment. Source of these receptors: a man aged 50-60 years with urothelial cancer.

This chain links TRBV7-9 with TRBJ2-7, with 7 bases aligning to TRBD2. With V trimmed by 0 bases and J by 7 bases, 6 bases remained unmatched. In germline, CDR1 is SEHNR, CDR2 FQNEAQ (reference sequence). There are 14 residues in the CDR3. The CDR3 DNA follows: TGTGCCAGCAGCTTAGCGGGAGGGCCGGGGGAGCAGTACTTC. It translates to CASSLAGGPGEQYF.

The chain carries TRBV10-1 and TRBJ2-3; D is possibly TRBD2 (6 bases). Germline CDR1 WNHNN, CDR2 SYGVQD (reference sequence). V was shortened by 0 bases and J by 1 base, with 14 bases between the two germline ends. There are 17 residues in the CDR3. CDR3 region: CASSESSGLSGTDTQYF. CDR3 nucleotide sequence: TGCGCCAGCAGTGAGTCCTCGGGACTCAGCGGCACAGATACGCAGTATTTT.

Here the CDR3 reads CVTSENHSNQPQHF. Written as DNA, the CDR3 is TGTGTCACGTCAGAAAACCATAGCAATCAGCCCCAGCATTTT. This chain links TRBV6-5 with TRBJ1-5; no definite D call. There are 14 residues in the CDR3. The germline V gene encodes CDR1 MNHEY and CDR2 SVGAGI.

This chain connects TRBV28 to TRBJ2-2; D is perhaps TRBD2 (6 bases). V lost 8 bases and J lost 2, with 15 bases in between. Germline assignment: CDR1 MDHEN and CDR2 SYDVKM. This CDR3 contains 15 residues. The DNA for the CDR3 is TGTGCCAGCTCTAACATAGCGGTAAACACCGGGGAGCTGTTTTTT. The encoded protein is CASSNIAVNTGELFF.

The V and J genes are TRBV19 and TRBJ2-1, with a possible D match to TRBD2 (5 bases). Germline CDR1 is LNHDA and CDR2 is SQIVND (reference sequence). This CDR3 contains 19 residues. The V gene lost 1 base and the J gene lost 7 bases, with 26 bases spanning the gap. This CDR3 reads CASSIGRRKGSAGANEQFF. The CDR3 region has the DNA TGTGCCAGTAGTATAGGTAGGAGGAAGGGCAGCGCCGGTGCAAATGAGCAGTTCTTC. Looking up the rest from reference TRBV19 and TRBJ2-1 gives the full variable domain: DGGITQSPKYLFRKEGQNVTLSCEQNLNHDAMYWYRQDPGQGLRLIYYSQIVNDFQKGDIAEGYSVSREKKESFPLTVTSAQKNPTAFYLCASSIGRRKGSAGANEQFFGPGTRLTVL.

The chain joins TRBV4-2 to TRBJ2-4; 7 bases match TRBD2. CDR1 LGHNA and CDR2 YNFKEQ come from the germline V gene. V trimming: 0 bases; J trimming: 4 bases; junction bases outside the gene matches: 9. The CDR3 spans 17 residues. CDR3 in amino acids: CASSQDASGGLKNIQYF. The CDR3 region has the DNA TGTGCCAGCAGCCAAGATGCTTCGGGAGGACTAAAAAACATTCAGTACTTC.

The chain recombines TRBV5-1 with TRBJ2-1, with D perhaps TRBD1 (5 bases). The germline V and J ends were trimmed by 4 bases and 6 bases, with 5 bases remaining between them. Germline values: CDR1 SGHRS, CDR2 YFSETQ. This CDR3 has 11 residues. CDR3 loop: CASSRGNEQFF. CDR3 sequence (DNA): TGCGCCAGCAGCAGGGGCAATGAGCAGTTCTTC.

CDR3: CASSSVETQYF. In nucleotides, the CDR3 is TGTGCCAGCAGCTCCGTGGAGACCCAGTACTTC. This chain connects TRBV11-2 to TRBJ2-5; D gene unclear. The V and J ends lost 4 bases and 5 bases respectively, with 5 bases between them. The length of the CDR3 is 11 residues. Germline V gene lookup returns CDR1 SGHAT and CDR2 FQNNGV.

The rearrangement joins TRBV19 to TRBJ1-1, with D unclear. The CDR3 length is 16 residues. The V end was cut by 1 base, the J end by 0 bases, with 12 bases between. Germline CDR1 and CDR2: LNHDA and SQIVND (reference sequence). CDR3 sequence reads: CASSIATRNMNTEAFF. CDR3 sequence (DNA): TGTGCCAGTAGTATAGCGACACGGAACATGAACACTGAAGCTTTCTTT. Full variable domain (missing parts from reference TRBV19 and TRBJ1-1): DGGITQSPKYLFRKEGQNVTLSCEQNLNHDAMYWYRQDPGQGLRLIYYSQIVNDFQKGDIAEGYSVSREKKESFPLTVTSAQKNPTAFYLCASSIATRNMNTEAFFGQGTRLTVV.

The rearrangement links TRBV11-2 to TRBJ2-1; 10 nucleotides align to TRBD2. Unmatched junction bases numbered 5, after V lost 5 bases and J lost 4 bases. CDR1 and CDR2 (germline): SGHAT, FQNNGV. This CDR3 has 15 residues. In DNA form, the CDR3 reads TGTGCCAGCAGCCCAAGGACTAGCGGATACAATGAGCAGTTCTTC. This gives the protein CASSPRTSGYNEQFF.

The J gene is TRBJ2-7, the V gene TRBV5-4, with 12 bases aligning to TRBD2. CDR1 is SGHNT and CDR2 is YYREEE in the germline V gene (reference sequence). V lost 4 bases and J lost 1; bases outside the gene matches: 9. CDR3 length equals 17 residues. The CDR3 DNA reads as TGTGCCAGCAGCCAAGGTTGGACTAGCGGGAATTCCTACGAGCAGTACTTC. Translated: CASSQGWTSGNSYEQYF.

The J gene is TRBJ2-7, the V gene TRBV20-1; no firm D call. The CDR3 totals 11 residues. Trimming shortened V by 5 bases and J by 1 base, and 6 bases separated the two germline ends. Per germline, CDR1 DFQATT and CDR2 SNEGSKA (reference sequence). The CDR3 reads CSAPRSYEQYF. DNA for the CDR3: TGCAGTGCTCCCAGGTCCTACGAGCAGTACTTC.

The chain links TRBV11-1 to TRBJ2-7; D may be TRBD2 (6 bases). Germline CDR1 and CDR2: SGHAT and FQDESV (reference sequence). This CDR3 comprises 13 residues. Trimming pared 6 bases from V and 4 bases from J, leaving 13 bases between. CDR3 nucleotides: TGTGCCAGCAGTTCCACTAGCTCTTACGAGCAGTACTTC. Encoded protein: CASSSTSSYEQYF.